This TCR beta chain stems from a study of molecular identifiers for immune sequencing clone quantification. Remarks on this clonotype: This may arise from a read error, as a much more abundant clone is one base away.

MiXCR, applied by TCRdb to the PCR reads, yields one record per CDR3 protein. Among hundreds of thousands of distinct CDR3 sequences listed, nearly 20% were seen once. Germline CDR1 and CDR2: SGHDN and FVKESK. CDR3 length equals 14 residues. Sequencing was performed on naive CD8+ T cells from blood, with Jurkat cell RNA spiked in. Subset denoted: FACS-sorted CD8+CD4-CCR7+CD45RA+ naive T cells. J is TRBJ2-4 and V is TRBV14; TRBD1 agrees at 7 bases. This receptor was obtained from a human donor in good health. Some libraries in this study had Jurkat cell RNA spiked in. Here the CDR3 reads CASSRKPQGNIQHF. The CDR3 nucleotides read TGTGCCAGCAGCCGGAAGCCACAGGGGAACATTCAGCACTTC.